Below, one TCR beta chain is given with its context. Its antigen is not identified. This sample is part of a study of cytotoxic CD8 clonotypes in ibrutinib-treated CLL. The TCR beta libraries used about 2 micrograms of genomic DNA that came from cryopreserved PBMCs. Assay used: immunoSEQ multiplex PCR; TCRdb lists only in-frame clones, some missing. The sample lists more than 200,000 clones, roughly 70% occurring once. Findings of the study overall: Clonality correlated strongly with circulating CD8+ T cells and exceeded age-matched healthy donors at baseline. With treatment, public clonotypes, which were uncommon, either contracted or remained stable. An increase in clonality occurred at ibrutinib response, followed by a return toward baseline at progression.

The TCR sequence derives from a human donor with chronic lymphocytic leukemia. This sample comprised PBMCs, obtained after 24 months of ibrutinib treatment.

CDR3 sequence: CASSSRGLGDYEQYF. CDR3 DNA: TGTGCCAGCAGTTCCCGAGGGCTAGGGGATTACGAGCAGTACTTC. The rearrangement joins TRBV27 to TRBJ2-7; D tentatively fits TRBD1 or TRBD2 (5 bases each). Germline loops: CDR1 MNHEY, CDR2 SMNVEV (reference sequence). This CDR3 has 15 amino acids. The ends were cut back, 4 bases at V and 4 bases at J, with 17 bases in the middle.